This TCR beta chain came from a study of T-cell reconstitution after alpha-beta-depleted transplantation in children. V lost 2 bases, J lost 5 bases, and 9 bases lay in between. The CDR3 covers 13 residues. Germline CDR1 and CDR2: MNHNY and SVGAGI (reference sequence). A library of TCRbeta sequences, prepared with unique molecular identifiers, was generated. One entry per CDR3 protein results from TCRdb running MiXCR on the PCR reads. Among hundreds of thousands of distinct CDR3 sequences, about 23% were seen once, and the ten largest hold approximately 14%. V is TRBV6-6 and J is TRBJ2-5; D unclear. The material sequenced was PBMCs, mostly from graft donor cells, taken 360 days after TCRalphabeta/CD19-depleted stem cell transplant. The TCR sequence derives from a boy younger than two who had a stem cell transplant for acute myeloid leukemia, so the T cells may come from the graft donor. The CDR3 sequence is CASSYRAPETQYF. CDR3 DNA: TGTGCCAGCAGTTACCGGGCGCCCGAGACCCAGTACTTC.